The present entry profiles one T cell receptor beta chain with its context. Its cognate antigen is unknown. This sample stems from a study of T cells after posttransplantation cyclophosphamide. Profiling relied on immunoSEQ multiplex PCR, and the TCRdb table lists in-frame clones only, not all of them. Sampling found fewer than 40,000 clones, none seen once. The CDR3 is 16 residues long. V lost 6 bases, J lost 3 bases, and 12 bases stayed unmatched. Germline assignment: CDR1 LGHNA and CDR2 YNFKEQ. Findings and caveats of the study: TRB overlap between skin or GI tissue T cells and blood was limited. After PTCy, TRB diversity resembled that of CNI/methotrexate controls.

The clonotype was recovered from a woman in her 50s in good health and a related stem cell transplant donor. Sequencing used PBMCs. The rearrangement links TRBV4-2 to TRBJ1-2; the match to TRBD1 covers 8 bases. CDR3 sequence: CASSKDREEWYYGYTF. The CDR3 nucleotides read TGTGCCAGCAGTAAGGACAGGGAAGAATGGTACTATGGCTACACCTTC.